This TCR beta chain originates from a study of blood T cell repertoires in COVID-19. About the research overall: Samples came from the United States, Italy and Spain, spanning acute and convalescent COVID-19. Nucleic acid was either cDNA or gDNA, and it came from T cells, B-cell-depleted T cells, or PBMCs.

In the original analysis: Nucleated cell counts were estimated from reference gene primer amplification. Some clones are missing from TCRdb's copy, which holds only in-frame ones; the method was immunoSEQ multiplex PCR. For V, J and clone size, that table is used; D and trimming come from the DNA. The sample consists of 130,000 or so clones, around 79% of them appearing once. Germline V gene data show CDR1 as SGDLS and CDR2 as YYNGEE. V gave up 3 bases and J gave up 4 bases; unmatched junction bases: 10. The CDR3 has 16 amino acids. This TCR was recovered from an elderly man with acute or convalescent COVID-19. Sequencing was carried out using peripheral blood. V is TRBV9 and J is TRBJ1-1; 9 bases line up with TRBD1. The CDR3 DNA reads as TGTGCCAGCAGCGCGGACAGGGGAGGGGTGATCACTGAAGCTTTCTTT. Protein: CASSADRGGVITEAFF.